These 8 T cell receptor beta chains came from one sample sequenced in a study of siplizumab effects on memory and regulatory T cells. Libraries were prepared by immunoSEQ multiplex PCR; TCRdb keeps only in-frame clonotypes and omits some of them. The sample lists more than 45,000 clones; around 97% were seen once. Source material: naive CD4+ T cells sorted from blood. Receptors were obtained from a human donor in good health.

Written as DNA, the CDR3 is TGTGCCAGCAGCCCCCGAAACAGGTTGGCCGGGGCCAACGTCCTGACTTTC. Its translation: CASSPRNRLAGANVLTF. The rearrangement uses TRBV7-6 and TRBJ2-6, with D possibly being TRBD1 (5 bases). Trimming left V 5 bases short and J 4 bases short, with 18 bases between. Germline CDR1 and CDR2: SGHVS and FNYEAQ. The CDR3 consists of 17 residues.

The V call is TRBV19, the J call TRBJ1-2; 7 nucleotides match TRBD1. V lost 10 bases, J lost 1 base, and 9 bases stayed unmatched. Germline V gene data show CDR1 as LNHDA and CDR2 as SQIVND (reference sequence). This CDR3 is built from 14 residues. CDR3 DNA: TGTGCCACCTCGGGACAGCTCATTAACTATGGCTACACCTTC. Translating it yields CATSGQLINYGYTF.

The V gene is TRBV6-1, the J gene TRBJ1-6; D may be TRBD1 (5 bases). Germline V gene lookup returns CDR1 MNHNS and CDR2 SASEGT. This CDR3 region has 14 residues. Trimming cost V 6 bases and J 12 bases, with 18 bases left between them. The CDR3: CASSVGRRERPLHF. Written as DNA, the CDR3 is TGTGCCAGCAGCGTGGGACGGAGGGAGAGACCCCTCCACTTT.

The J gene is TRBJ1-4, the V gene TRBV19, with D hard to call. The CDR3 spans 14 residues. The V end was cut by 4 bases, the J end by 4 bases, with 10 bases between. CDR1 and CDR2 from the germline V gene are LNHDA and SQIVND (reference sequence). The CDR3, as DNA: TGTGCCAGTAGTACACTCGGAGGTAATGAAAAACTGTTTTTT. Residues: CASSTLGGNEKLFF.

The J gene is TRBJ2-7, the V gene TRBV18, with 8 bases identical to TRBD1. CDR3 length equals 13 residues. J gave up 2 bases and V 6 bases, and 3 bases lay outside the gene matches. Germline CDR1 KGHSH, CDR2 LQKENI. The CDR3 DNA follows: TGTGCCAGCTCTGGACAGGGAACCTACGAGCAGTACTTC. This sequence encodes CASSGQGTYEQYF.

Only one count was recorded for this clone. V and J are TRBV4-1 and TRBJ1-4; tentatively, D is TRBD1 (6 bases). Looked up from germline, CDR1 is MGHRA and CDR2 is YSYEKL. The CDR3 is 17 amino acids. Deletions cut 0 bases from V and 4 bases from J, with 15 bases between. The CDR3 sequence is CASSQEGSGAFNEKLFF. The CDR3 nucleotides are TGCGCCAGCAGCCAAGAGGGGTCGGGGGCGTTTAATGAAAAACTGTTTTTT.

The genes are TRBV11-3 and TRBJ2-7; TRBD1 is a possible D gene (5 bases). The CDR3 has 12 amino acids. V was trimmed by 1 base and J by 6 bases, leaving 7 bases between them. Germline CDR1 reads SGHNT; CDR2 reads YENEEA. The CDR3 DNA reads TGTGCCAGCAGCTTAGCAGGGTCCGAGCAGTACTTC. This sequence encodes CASSLAGSEQYF.

The genes are TRBV27 and TRBJ2-3, with no clear D. The germline V gene encodes CDR1 MNHEY and CDR2 SMNVEV (reference sequence). CDR3 length: 15 amino acids. The germline V and J ends were trimmed by 3 bases and 4 bases, with 14 bases remaining between them. In DNA, the CDR3 is TGTGCCAGCAGTTTCCGGCCCCAACGCGCAGATACGCAGTATTTT. Translation: CASSFRPQRADTQYF.